This T cell receptor beta chain stems from a study of blood T cell repertoires in COVID-19. For the study at large: There were acute and convalescent COVID-19 samples, and they came from the United States, Italy and Spain.

Deletions cut 0 bases from V and 16 bases from J, with 19 bases between. The germline gives CDR1 MNHEY, CDR2 SMNVEV (reference sequence). The CDR3 consists of 15 residues. Sequencing was performed with immunoSEQ multiplex PCR; in TCRdb, only in-frame clones are kept and a portion is missing. The profile shows approximately 97,000 clones, approximately 84% of them singletons. The TCR originated in a man aged 35 to 55 with active or convalescent COVID-19. The chain links TRBV27 to TRBJ1-6; D gene unclear. Specimen: peripheral blood. DNA of the CDR3: TGTGCCAGCAGTTTATCCGATCGTGGCGGCTTTCCTCTCCACTTT. This sequence encodes CASSLSDRGGFPLHF.